Following are 9 T cell receptor beta chains from one sample sequenced in a study of control samples from healthy donors and cancer patients. The assay was immunoSEQ multiplex PCR, and TCRdb's table has in-frame clones only and misses some. This repertoire shows over 30,000 clones, roughly nine tenths found once; its top ten account for about 1.5%. Source material: PBMCs. The receptor source for this set is a woman aged 40 to 49 with lung cancer.

The gene calls are TRBV5-4 and TRBJ1-2; no definite D call. CDR1 and CDR2 (germline): SGHNT, YYREEE (reference sequence). V was trimmed by 1 base and J by 4 bases, leaving 8 bases between them. The CDR3 totals 13 residues. CDR3 sequence (DNA): TGTGCCAGCAGCTTGAACAGAGTCTATGGCTACACCTTC. Encoded protein: CASSLNRVYGYTF. Using reference TRBV5-4 and TRBJ1-2 for the parts outside the CDR3, the full variable domain is ETGVTQSPTHLIKTRGQQVTLRCSSQSGHNTVSWYQQALGQGPQFIFQYYREEENGRGNFPPRFSGLQFPNYSSELNVNALELDDSALYLCASSLNRVYGYTFGSGTRLTVV.

This clone was observed once. The gene calls are TRBV6-6 and TRBJ2-1, with 9 bases fitting TRBD1. Losses at the gene ends were 6 bases for V and 6 bases for J; bases not matched to a gene: 3. The CDR3 is 13 amino acids. CDR1 MNHNY and CDR2 SVGAGI come from the germline V gene (reference sequence). In DNA form, the CDR3 reads TGTGCCAGCAGCACGGACAGGGGCAATGAGCAGTTCTTC. Protein sequence: CASSTDRGNEQFF.

V gene TRBV27 combines with J gene TRBJ1-6; 7 nucleotides align to TRBD1. The V segment lost 5 bases and the J segment 6 bases; nucleotides outside the gene matches: 16. Germline V gene sequence: CDR1 MNHEY, CDR2 SMNVEV (reference sequence). This CDR3 has 18 amino acids. CDR3 sequence reads: CASSQLGMGAGGNSPLHF. The CDR3 bases are TGTGCCAGCAGTCAATTAGGGATGGGAGCAGGGGGTAATTCACCCCTCCACTTT.

The gene calls are TRBV7-6 and TRBJ1-3, with 10 bases that match TRBD1. This CDR3 spans 14 amino acids. V trimming: 5 bases; J trimming: 4 bases; junction bases outside the gene matches: 2. Germline assignment: CDR1 SGHVS and CDR2 FNYEAQ. CDR3 residues: CASSPTGGGNTIYF. Here the CDR3 DNA reads TGTGCCAGCAGCCCGACAGGGGGCGGAAACACCATATATTTT.

The chain carries TRBV7-9 and TRBJ2-7; perhaps D is TRBD1 or TRBD2 (6 bases each). Germline V gives CDR1 SEHNR, CDR2 FQNEAQ (reference sequence). The germline V and J ends were trimmed by 1 base and 5 bases, with 12 bases remaining between them. The CDR3 extends over 14 amino acids. The CDR3: CASSLGSGADEQYF. The CDR3 nucleotides read TGTGCCAGCAGCTTAGGATCGGGGGCTGACGAGCAGTACTTC.

The chain carries TRBV19 and TRBJ2-1, with 14 bases lining up with TRBD2. Looked up from germline, CDR1 is LNHDA and CDR2 is SQIVND (reference sequence). The CDR3 contains 17 residues. J gave up 5 bases and V 5 bases, and 8 bases lay outside the gene matches. This CDR3 reads CASSLRLAGGPHNEQFF. CDR3 DNA sequence: TGTGCCAGTAGTCTCCGACTAGCGGGGGGGCCGCACAATGAGCAGTTCTTC.

A few counts support this clone. The rearrangement joins TRBV5-6 to TRBJ1-2; tentative D call: TRBD1 (5 bases). The V end lost 4 bases, the J end lost 4 bases, and 11 bases lay between the germline ends. The germline V gene has CDR1 SGHDT and CDR2 YYEEEE. CDR3 length equals 13 residues. CDR3 residues: CASSAGDGYGYTF. The CDR3 DNA follows: TGTGCCAGCAGCGCCGGGGACGGCTATGGCTACACCTTC. The whole variable domain, filled in from reference TRBV5-6 and TRBJ1-2, reads DAGVTQSPTHLIKTRGQQVTLRCSPKSGHDTVSWYQQALGQGPQFIFQYYEEEERQRGNFPDRFSGHQFPNYSSELNVNALLLGDSALYLCASSAGDGYGYTFGSGTRLTVV.

The rearrangement uses TRBV30 and TRBJ2-7; D not certain. Trimming cost V 0 bases and J 4 bases, with 7 bases left between them. CDR3 size: 12 residues. Germline V gene sequence: CDR1 GTSNPN, CDR2 SVGIG (reference sequence). Here the CDR3 reads CAWSVGRYEQYF. The CDR3 region has the DNA TGTGCCTGGAGTGTAGGCCGTTACGAGCAGTACTTC.

The chain uses TRBV6-9 and TRBJ2-1, with 9 positions matching TRBD1. Trimming cost V 6 bases and J 7 bases; bases outside gene matches: 22. Per the germline V gene, CDR1 is MNHGY and CDR2 is SVAAGI. The CDR3 covers 19 residues. The CDR3 here is CASSHIRTGDVPGGNEQFF. Here the CDR3 DNA reads TGTGCCAGCAGCCACATAAGGACAGGGGACGTTCCGGGCGGTAATGAGCAGTTCTTC.